The 27 T cell receptor beta chains below come from one sample, sequenced in a study of vaccination effects on CD4 cells after COVID-19. ViraFEST used viral peptide pools to expand antigen-specific CD4+ T cells before sequencing. Cells that had been cultured for nine to eleven days were the source of isolated CD4+ T cells. None of the vaccinated had previously contracted SARS-CoV-2, and their nucleocapsid antibodies tested negative. The data were produced by immunoSEQ multiplex PCR, yet TCRdb's version contains in-frame clones alone and is incomplete. The sample shows approximately 68,000 clones, about 79% of them seen only once. No antigen has been assigned to these receptors. The source material was CD4+ T cells from PBMCs cultured with SARS-CoV-2 spike peptides, sampled before COVID-19 vaccination. These receptors all come from a human donor who received a COVID-19 vaccine.

This clone came up a few times. The J gene is TRBJ1-2, the V gene TRBV27; unclear D gene. The germline gives CDR1 MNHEY, CDR2 SMNVEV (reference sequence). The CDR3 extends over 14 amino acids. V was pared by 0 bases and J by 4 bases, with 9 bases between. The CDR3, as DNA: TGTGCCAGCAGTTTATCCCGGGATTCCTATGGCTACACCTTC. Amino acids: CASSLSRDSYGYTF.

This clone showed up just once. This sequence joins TRBV30 and TRBJ1-2; no definite D call. Trimming left V 2 bases short and J 4 bases short, with 11 bases between. The germline gives CDR1 GTSNPN, CDR2 SVGIG (reference sequence). The CDR3 runs to 13 residues. CDR3 nucleotide sequence: TGTGCCTGGAGTCGGGTCATTCGCTATGGCTACACCTTC. It is translated as CAWSRVIRYGYTF.

The rearrangement uses TRBV7-3 and TRBJ2-2; 12 nucleotides align to TRBD2. Per germline, CDR1 SGHTA and CDR2 FQGTGA. Germline trimming cut 5 bases from V and 2 bases from J; bases unmatched to any gene: 6. CDR3 size: 17 residues. CDR3 nucleotides: TGTGCCAGCAGCCCCCTAGCGGGGGGGCTTAACACCGGGGAGCTGTTTTTT. The encoded protein is CASSPLAGGLNTGELFF.

The rearrangement joins TRBV14 to TRBJ1-6; D call uncertain. V was pared by 0 bases and J by 8 bases, with 8 bases between. Germline V gene sequence: CDR1 SGHDN, CDR2 FVKESK. The CDR3 totals 14 residues. DNA for the CDR3: TGTGCCAGCAGCCAAGAAACAGCCTATTCACCCCTCCACTTT. Amino acid sequence: CASSQETAYSPLHF.

This rearrangement joins TRBV6-4 to TRBJ2-2; TRBD2 matches at 7 bases. The germline V gene encodes CDR1 MRHNA and CDR2 SNTAGT. The CDR3 consists of 13 residues. The V segment lost 8 bases and the J segment 5 bases; nucleotides outside the gene matches: 5. CDR3: CASPLAWTGELFF. CDR3 DNA: TGTGCCAGCCCACTAGCGTGGACCGGGGAGCTGTTTTTT.

This sequence joins TRBV14 and TRBJ2-5, with TRBD2 identical over 11 bases. The CDR3 extends over 15 amino acids. Germline CDR1 SGHDN, CDR2 FVKESK. V shed 4 bases, J shed 5 bases, and the junction held 6 bases outside the gene matches. CDR3 DNA: TGTGCCAGCAGCCCTACACTAGCGGGGGAGGAGACCCAGTACTTC. Translation: CASSPTLAGEETQYF.

This chain uses TRBV30 with TRBJ1-2, with unresolved D. The CDR3 loop spans 11 amino acids. The V end lost 4 bases, the J end lost 7 bases, and 10 bases lay between the germline ends. From germline, CDR1 is GTSNPN and CDR2 SVGIG (reference sequence). As DNA, the CDR3 is TGTGCCTGGACCACCCTAATTGGCTACACCTTC. It specifies CAWTTLIGYTF.

Notes on this clone: In the same sample, other DNA sequences code for this CDR3. The chain carries TRBV7-9 and TRBJ2-3; the D gene could be TRBD1 or TRBD2 (5 bases each). This CDR3 has 14 amino acids. The V end lost 5 bases, the J end lost 1 base, and 10 bases lay between the germline ends. CDR1 and CDR2 from the germline V gene are SEHNR and FQNEAQ (reference sequence). CDR3 region: CASSPGTGTDTQYF. The CDR3 DNA sequence: TGTGCCAGCAGCCCCGGGACGGGCACAGATACGCAGTATTTT.

V is TRBV6-6 and J is TRBJ1-2, with D possibly being TRBD1 (5 bases). The ends were cut back, 5 bases at V and 0 bases at J, with 10 bases in the middle. There are 14 residues in the CDR3. CDR1 is MNHNY and CDR2 is SVGAGI in the germline V gene (reference sequence). CDR3 coding DNA: TGTGCCAGCAGTCCGACAGCACCTAACTATGGCTACACCTTC. It specifies CASSPTAPNYGYTF.

The rearrangement uses TRBV6-5 and TRBJ2-3; D ambiguous. V lost 11 bases, J lost 2 bases, and 17 bases lay in between. The germline gives CDR1 MNHEY, CDR2 SVGAGI. The CDR3 contains 14 residues. Written as DNA, the CDR3 is TGTGCCGCCGGTAAAGTCGATTTCACAGATACGCAGTATTTT. Amino acid sequence: CAAGKVDFTDTQYF.

CDR3 sequence reads: CASSKTGGDTEAFF. The DNA of the CDR3 is TGTGCCAGCTCAAAGACAGGGGGCGACACTGAAGCTTTCTTT. The chain is built from TRBV18 and TRBJ1-1; 10 nucleotides match TRBD1. The CDR3 has 14 amino acids. The germline gives CDR1 KGHSH, CDR2 LQKENI. The V and J ends lost 5 bases and 3 bases, in that order; junction bases with no gene match: 3.

The chain has TRBV2 and TRBJ2-7, with 9 bases aligning to TRBD1. CDR3 length equals 14 residues. Germline CDR1 SNHLY, CDR2 FYNNEI. Trimming removed 7 bases from V and 0 bases from J; junction bases left unmatched: 4. The CDR3 region is CASIRDRDSYEQYV. The DNA of the CDR3 is TGTGCCAGCATCCGGGACAGGGACTCCTACGAGCAGTACGTC.

J is TRBJ1-2 and V is TRBV4-3; 9 bases are shared with TRBD1. Per germline, CDR1 LGHNA and CDR2 YSLEER. The CDR3 contains 15 residues. Losses at the gene ends were 5 bases for V and 4 bases for J; bases not matched to a gene: 8. The CDR3 here is CASSTRTGEGYGYTF. In nucleotides, the CDR3 is TGCGCCAGCAGCACCCGGACAGGGGAGGGCTATGGCTACACCTTC.

The gene calls are TRBV6-5 and TRBJ1-5; D call uncertain. The length of the CDR3 is 15 residues. V lost 5 bases, J lost 6 bases, and 17 bases lay in between. From germline, CDR1 is MNHEY and CDR2 SVGAGI. This chain's CDR3 is CASSPEVWVGQPQHF. The DNA of the CDR3 is TGTGCCAGCAGTCCCGAAGTTTGGGTTGGTCAGCCCCAGCATTTT.

The genes are TRBV27 and TRBJ1-6; D is perhaps TRBD1 (5 bases). Germline-derived CDR1 and CDR2 are MNHEY and SMNVEV (reference sequence). V was clipped by 2 bases and J by 4 bases, with 9 bases between them. This CDR3 has 15 amino acids. The CDR3 nucleotides read TGTGCCAGCAGTTTACTGACAGCTTATAATTCACCCCTCCACTTT. Protein product: CASSLLTAYNSPLHF.

The gene calls are TRBV24-1 and TRBJ1-2, with 7 bases lining up with TRBD1. V trimming: 7 bases; J trimming: 8 bases; junction bases outside the gene matches: 15. This CDR3 has 15 amino acids. CDR1 is KGHDR and CDR2 is SFDVKD in the germline V gene. The CDR3 sequence is CATRGTGESPAGYTF. The DNA of the CDR3 is TGTGCCACCAGGGGTACAGGGGAAAGTCCGGCCGGCTACACCTTC.

J is TRBJ2-5 and V is TRBV11-1, with a tentative D call TRBD1 (5 bases). CDR1 is SGHAT, CDR2 FQDESV, per germline (reference sequence). Deletions cut 5 bases from V and 5 bases from J, with 18 bases between. The CDR3 spans 15 residues. CDR3 amino acids: CASSPQGTVGETQYF. The CDR3 DNA sequence: TGTGCCAGCAGCCCCCAGGGAACGGTCGGGGAGACCCAGTACTTC.

The chain links TRBV5-1 to TRBJ1-6; 10 nucleotides line up with TRBD1. The CDR3 covers 15 residues. Germline lookup yields CDR1 SGHRS and CDR2 YFSETQ. V was pared by 9 bases and J by 9 bases, with 12 bases of the junction left unmatched. In nucleotides, the CDR3 is TGCGCCACCACCCCCGGGGGACAGGGGAGTTCACCCCTCCACTTT. Its translation is CATTPGGQGSSPLHF.

This chain links TRBV6-1 with TRBJ2-3; no firm D call. The CDR3 sequence is 17 residues long. Germline CDR1 and CDR2: MNHNS and SASEGT. V gave up 4 bases and J gave up 2 bases, with 19 bases separating them. The CDR3 protein is CASSVGVQILFTDTQYF. CDR3 bases: TGTGCCAGCAGTGTGGGTGTACAGATTTTGTTCACAGATACGCAGTATTTT.

V is TRBV27 and J is TRBJ2-3; 7 bases line up with TRBD1. Per the germline V gene, CDR1 is MNHEY and CDR2 is SMNVEV (reference sequence). The CDR3 is 13 residues long. V dropped 7 bases and J dropped 9; count of bases not matched to a gene: 10. The DNA for the CDR3 is TGTGCCAGCAAGGGGACAGCGCTAAAAACGCAGTATTTT. Protein sequence: CASKGTALKTQYF.

The J gene is TRBJ1-4, the V gene TRBV27; weak D call: TRBD1 (6 bases). V lost 6 bases to trimming and J lost 4 bases, with 18 bases between them. Per the germline V gene, CDR1 is MNHEY and CDR2 is SMNVEV (reference sequence). CDR3 size: 16 residues. CDR3 protein: CASSGRGQGINEKLFF. CDR3 DNA sequence: TGTGCCAGCAGCGGGCGGGGGCAAGGAATTAATGAAAAACTGTTTTTT.

J is TRBJ2-5 and V is TRBV7-8; D is possibly TRBD1 (6 bases). The CDR3 has 15 amino acids. The germline V gene has CDR1 SGHVS and CDR2 FQNEAQ. The ends were cut back, 0 bases at V and 2 bases at J, with 10 bases in the middle. The DNA of the CDR3 is TGTGCCAGCAGCTTAGCGTCAACAGGGCAAGAGACCCAGTACTTC. Residues: CASSLASTGQETQYF.

This sequence joins TRBV6-4 and TRBJ2-1; 9 nucleotides agree with TRBD1. J lost 5 bases, V lost 6 bases, and 2 bases had no gene match. The CDR3 contains 13 residues. CDR1 and CDR2 from the germline V gene are MRHNA and SNTAGT. CDR3 nucleotide sequence: TGTGCCAGCAGAGGACAGGGGCACAATGAGCAGTTCTTC. Protein sequence: CASRGQGHNEQFF.

J is TRBJ1-2 and V is TRBV5-4; D unresolved. This CDR3 is built from 16 residues. The germline V gene encodes CDR1 SGHNT and CDR2 YYREEE (reference sequence). The V and J ends lost 3 bases and 5 bases respectively, with 20 bases between them. The CDR3 is CASSYLMGVAIYGYTF. CDR3 in DNA: TGTGCCAGCAGCTATCTAATGGGAGTGGCAATTTATGGCTACACCTTC.

The rearrangement uses TRBV4-1 and TRBJ1-3; D perhaps matches TRBD1 (5 bases). This CDR3 region has 16 residues. Trimming stripped 1 base from V and 4 bases from J, with 14 bases between. In germline, CDR1 is MGHRA, CDR2 YSYEKL. The CDR3 nucleotides are TGCGCCAGCAGCCAAGTTGGTGGGGGGGGAGGAAACACCATATATTTT. Translating it yields CASSQVGGGGGNTIYF.

The genes are TRBV5-5 and TRBJ1-2; the D gene is possibly TRBD1 (5 bases). Germline CDR1 and CDR2: SGHKS and YYEKEE (reference sequence). The length of the CDR3 is 18 residues. V lost 4 bases, J lost 4 bases, and 26 bases lay in between. The CDR3 DNA follows: TGTGCCAGCAGCCCGGGAGGGGCTGGTGGGTTGGGCGCCTATGGCTACACCTTC. Encoded protein: CASSPGGAGGLGAYGYTF.

The chain uses TRBV5-6 and TRBJ2-7, with TRBD2 as a possible D gene (5 bases). The germline V and J ends were trimmed by 5 bases and 0 bases, with 12 bases remaining between them. CDR1 and CDR2 from the germline V gene are SGHDT and YYEEEE. The CDR3 is made up of 14 amino acids. DNA of the CDR3: TGTGCCAGCAGGCGGACCACTAGCTCCTACGAGCAGTACGTC. Protein: CASRRTTSSYEQYV.